This TCR beta chain derives from a study of T cells in Graves' hyperthyroidism and ophthalmopathy. Regarding the study as a whole: Ophthalmopathy, as predicted by the model, came a median about seven months after the prediction. Appearing also in blood were most of the thyroid clonotypes expanded above 0.001.

This clonotype was observed at least ten times. Its antigen remains unidentified. The germline gene is not matched at one end of the junction; a read error may be the cause. It was RNA transcripts that yielded the amplified TCR beta CDR3 regions. TCR CDR3 regions were first amplified by RT-PCR with HTBI primers. TCRdb reprocessed the multiplex PCR reads via MiXCR and lists one record per CDR3 protein. Among around 610,000 distinct CDR3 sequences listed, 14% to 15% were seen once. Germline V CDR1 and CDR2: MNHNS, SASEGT. This CDR3 region has 13 residues. The rearrangement links TRBV6-1 to TRBJ1-1; D gene uncertain. Sequencing was carried out using blood. The receptor's source is a woman aged 35 to 49 with Graves' ophthalmopathy. The CDR3 coding sequence is TGTGCCAGCAGCCTCGGCCAGAACGCTGAAGCTTTCTTT. Translated: CASSLGQNAEAFF.